Listed here are 21 T cell receptor beta chains from one sample, sequenced in a study of blood T cell repertoires in COVID-19. Sequencing was performed with immunoSEQ multiplex PCR; in TCRdb, only in-frame clones are kept and a portion is missing. The sample lists more than 200,000 clones, around 82% occurring once. Material: peripheral blood. The receptors were sampled from a woman aged 50 to 60 with acute or convalescent COVID-19.

The V gene is TRBV11-2, the J gene TRBJ2-5, with 8 bases aligning to TRBD1. The CDR3 extends over 14 amino acids. V lost 5 bases to trimming and J lost 4 bases; unmatched junction nucleotides: 6. CDR1 is SGHAT and CDR2 is FQNNGV in the germline V gene. CDR3 residues: CASSQTGAGETQYF. In nucleotides, the CDR3 is TGTGCCAGCAGCCAGACAGGGGCGGGAGAGACCCAGTACTTC.

In its sample, this clone was seen a few times. The chain employs TRBV7-6 and TRBJ2-5, with a weak D call TRBD2 (7 bases). Germline V gene lookup returns CDR1 SGHVS and CDR2 FNYEAQ. V lost 5 bases, J lost 4 bases, and 17 bases lay in between. The length of the CDR3 is 15 residues. This CDR3 is CASSDGRGGAETQYF. Here the CDR3 DNA reads TGTGCCAGCAGCGACGGGAGAGGGGGGGCAGAGACCCAGTACTTC. Based on the CDR3 plus reference TRBV7-6 and TRBJ2-5, the full variable domain is GAGVSQSPRYKVTKRGQDVALRCDPISGHVSLYWYRQALGQGPEFLTYFNYEAQQDKSGLPNDRFSAERPEGSISTLTIQRTEQRDSAMYRCASSDGRGGAETQYFGPGTRLLVL.

The chain joins TRBV6-5 to TRBJ2-3; D unclear. V was shortened by 7 bases and J by 5 bases, with 7 bases between the two germline ends. Germline CDR1 MNHEY, CDR2 SVGAGI. This CDR3 has 11 amino acids. Written as DNA, the CDR3 is TGTGCCAGCACCCCAGGAGATACGCAGTATTTT. Its protein product is CASTPGDTQYF.

This chain connects TRBV24-1 to TRBJ2-1; tentatively, D is TRBD1 (5 bases). The V gene lost 2 bases and the J gene lost 8 bases, with 15 bases spanning the gap. In germline, CDR1 is KGHDR, CDR2 SFDVKD. CDR3 length equals 15 residues. DNA for the CDR3: TGTGCCACCAGTGATTCCGGACAAAGTGGCTATGAGCAGTTCTTC. This sequence encodes CATSDSGQSGYEQFF.

The chain recombines TRBV5-4 with TRBJ1-3, with 8 bases identical to TRBD1. This CDR3 has 14 residues. V lost 4 bases, J lost 4 bases, and 4 bases stayed unmatched. CDR1 is SGHNT, CDR2 YYREEE, per germline (reference sequence). The CDR3 bases are TGTGCCAGCAGCGTGACAGGGGCCGGAAACACCATATATTTT. Amino acid sequence: CASSVTGAGNTIYF. The full variable domain, rest sourced from reference TRBV5-4 and TRBJ1-3, is ETGVTQSPTHLIKTRGQQVTLRCSSQSGHNTVSWYQQALGQGPQFIFQYYREEENGRGNFPPRFSGLQFPNYSSELNVNALELDDSALYLCASSVTGAGNTIYFGEGSWLTVV.

The chain recombines TRBV5-4 with TRBJ1-6, with a weak D call TRBD1 (6 bases). The CDR3 is made up of 16 amino acids. From germline, CDR1 is SGHNT and CDR2 YYREEE (reference sequence). Trimming cost V 4 bases and J 10 bases, with 21 bases left between them. CDR3 in DNA: TGTGCCAGCAGCCCCCAGGGGAGCAGGGCCAAATCACCCCTCCACTTT. It encodes CASSPQGSRAKSPLHF.

This clone was picked up a small number of times. A junction boundary mismatches the germline segment, possibly from a read error. The chain is built from TRBV19 and TRBJ2-1; a possible D gene is TRBD2 (5 bases). Germline V CDR1 and CDR2: LNHDA, SQIVND (reference sequence). This CDR3 has 15 residues. CDR3 protein: CASSILANYYSEQFF. CDR3 coding DNA: TGTGCCAGTAGTATCTTAGCGAATTATTACAGTGAGCAGTTCTTC. The full variable domain, rest sourced from reference TRBV19 and TRBJ2-1, is DGGITQSPKYLFRKEGQNVTLSCEQNLNHDAMYWYRQDPGQGLRLIYYSQIVNDFQKGDIAEGYSVSREKKESFPLTVTSAQKNPTAFYLCASSILANYYSEQFFGPGTRLTVL.

The V call is TRBV20-1, the J call TRBJ2-2; 12 bases match TRBD2. J gave up 7 bases and V 3 bases, and 12 bases lay outside the gene matches. CDR3 length: 17 residues. CDR1 is DFQATT, CDR2 SNEGSKA, per germline (reference sequence). The CDR3 DNA sequence: TGCAGTGCTAGTAGTGCTAGCGGGAGGGCGCAGATCGGGGAGCTGTTTTTT. It translates to CSASSASGRAQIGELFF.

The chain is built from TRBV7-9 and TRBJ2-7; 8 bases match TRBD2. Germline trimming cut 0 bases from V and 6 bases from J; bases unmatched to any gene: 7. The length of the CDR3 is 15 residues. Germline V gene lookup returns CDR1 SEHNR and CDR2 FQNEAQ (reference sequence). The CDR3 reads CASSLAPREGFEQYF. CDR3 coding DNA: TGTGCCAGCAGCTTAGCTCCACGGGAGGGGTTCGAGCAGTACTTC.

The rearrangement links TRBV6-5 to TRBJ2-7; TRBD1 might be the D (7 bases). V was shortened by 7 bases and J by 4 bases, with 17 bases between the two germline ends. The germline gives CDR1 MNHEY, CDR2 SVGAGI. The CDR3 is 14 residues long. The CDR3 DNA reads TGTGCCAGCACCCCCGCGGGACAGATATACGAGCAGTACTTC. Protein sequence: CASTPAGQIYEQYF.

V and J are TRBV18 and TRBJ1-4; D gene uncertain. Germline values: CDR1 KGHSH, CDR2 LQKENI. The V end was cut by 2 bases, the J end by 7 bases, with 8 bases between. The CDR3 runs 13 residues. The CDR3, as DNA: TGTGCCAGCTCACCAAATCTCGGTGAAAAACTGTTTTTT. It yields the protein CASSPNLGEKLFF.

The rearrangement joins TRBV5-1 to TRBJ2-5; 14 positions match TRBD2. The V gene's germline CDR1 is SGHRS and CDR2 YFSETQ. The CDR3 loop spans 15 amino acids. J was trimmed by 5 bases and V by 4 bases; bases with no gene match: 4. Here the CDR3 reads CASSPGLAGVETQYF. In nucleotides, the CDR3 is TGCGCCAGCAGCCCGGGACTAGCGGGAGTGGAGACCCAGTACTTC.

The chain carries TRBV5-1 and TRBJ1-5; D gene unclear. CDR1 SGHRS and CDR2 YFSETQ come from the germline V gene. Trimming shortened V by 2 bases and J by 6 bases, and 15 bases separated the two germline ends. The CDR3 runs 15 residues. The CDR3: CASSFGPGSSQPQHF. The DNA of the CDR3 is TGCGCCAGCAGCTTTGGGCCAGGATCATCTCAGCCCCAGCATTTT.

This clone was picked up a small number of times. J is TRBJ2-3 and V is TRBV27, with 8 bases fitting TRBD1. The CDR3 covers 15 residues. CDR1 and CDR2 from the germline V gene are MNHEY and SMNVEV (reference sequence). With V trimmed by 2 bases and J by 3 bases, 4 bases remained unmatched. The DNA for the CDR3 is TGTGCCAGCAGTTTAGGGACAGGAAGTACAGATACGCAGTATTTT. Its protein is CASSLGTGSTDTQYF.

This chain connects TRBV19 to TRBJ2-1, with D perhaps matching TRBD2 (5 bases). The CDR3 has 14 residues. The germline V gene encodes CDR1 LNHDA and CDR2 SQIVND (reference sequence). The V end lost 6 bases, the J end lost 0 bases, and 9 bases lay between the germline ends. The CDR3 region is CASRPGSSYNEQFF. As DNA, the CDR3 is TGTGCCAGTAGGCCGGGGAGCTCCTACAATGAGCAGTTCTTC.

This clone was seen only once. CDR3 amino acids: CASSPTGYPEAFF. The CDR3 DNA reads TGTGCCAGCAGCCCAACAGGGTACCCTGAAGCTTTCTTT. The chain joins TRBV6-5 to TRBJ1-1, with D tentatively TRBD1 (6 bases). This CDR3 comprises 13 residues. CDR1 is MNHEY, CDR2 SVGAGI, per germline. The V end lost 6 bases, the J end lost 6 bases, and 14 bases lay between the germline ends.

The chain recombines TRBV5-1 with TRBJ2-7, with 8 bases identical to TRBD2. The V gene's germline CDR1 is SGHRS and CDR2 YFSETQ. V trimming: 6 bases; J trimming: 7 bases; junction bases outside the gene matches: 15. The CDR3 covers 15 residues. CDR3 coding DNA: TGCGCCAGCACCCTGATACAAGGTCGGGGGGGGGAGCAGTACTTC. Its translation: CASTLIQGRGGEQYF.

This rearrangement joins TRBV12-3 or TRBV12-4 to TRBJ1-2; maybe TRBD1 (6 bases). The CDR3 runs to 13 residues. With 5 bases removed from V and 7 bases from J, the gap between germline ends came to 14 bases. In DNA, the CDR3 is TGTGCCAGCAGTGCACAGGGAATCGGTGGCTACACCTTC. Translation gives CASSAQGIGGYTF.

This rearrangement joins TRBV28 to TRBJ2-7, with a tentative D call TRBD1 (6 bases). The CDR3 consists of 14 residues. The V end lost 5 bases, the J end lost 4 bases, and 15 bases lay between the germline ends. Germline values: CDR1 MDHEN, CDR2 SYDVKM. DNA for the CDR3: TGTGCCAGCAGTCACCCGACAGGTGCATACGAGCAGTACTTC. It translates to CASSHPTGAYEQYF.

This sequence joins TRBV5-1 and TRBJ2-3; 11 positions agree with TRBD2. The CDR3 length is 16 residues. The V segment lost 5 bases and the J segment 6 bases; nucleotides outside the gene matches: 11. Germline V gene sequence: CDR1 SGHRS, CDR2 YFSETQ. DNA for the CDR3: TGCGCCAGCAGTTTGACTAGCGGGGCTACTGCGGATACGCAGTATTTT. This encodes CASSLTSGATADTQYF.

The chain combines TRBV2 with TRBJ2-3; D is unclear. V dropped 8 bases and J dropped 4 bases, with 25 bases sitting between them. The CDR3 has 17 residues. The V gene's germline CDR1 is SNHLY and CDR2 FYNNEI. CDR3 protein: CASVKPEVEDVADTQYF. The CDR3, as DNA: TGTGCCAGCGTCAAGCCCGAAGTAGAGGATGTGGCAGATACGCAGTATTTT.